The clone carrying this T cell receptor (beta chain) has only one observation. What it recognizes is unknown. Researchers ran the PCR with 60 Vbeta and 13 Jbeta primers. TCRdb keeps only in-frame clones here, not all; method: immunoSEQ multiplex PCR. The profile shows some 160,000 clones, approximately 72% of them singletons. These data come from a study of cytomegalovirus exposure and HLA in healthy donors. Findings and limits, study-wide: High sensitivity and specificity were reportedly achieved when the classifier diagnosed cytomegalovirus status.

The study sampled nominally healthy donors, though unrecorded immune exposures were likely. This CDR3 has 14 amino acids. Trimming removed 5 bases from V and 3 bases from J, with 14 bases in between. Germline V gives CDR1 SEHNR, CDR2 FQNEAQ (reference sequence). The chain carries TRBV7-9 and TRBJ2-7; tentative D call: TRBD1 (5 bases). The receptor comes from a man aged 40-50 years in good health and CMV-seronegative. Sequencing input: PBMCs. The CDR3 reads CASSPPGMVYEQYF. The CDR3 DNA reads TGTGCCAGCAGCCCACCAGGGATGGTCTACGAGCAGTACTTC.